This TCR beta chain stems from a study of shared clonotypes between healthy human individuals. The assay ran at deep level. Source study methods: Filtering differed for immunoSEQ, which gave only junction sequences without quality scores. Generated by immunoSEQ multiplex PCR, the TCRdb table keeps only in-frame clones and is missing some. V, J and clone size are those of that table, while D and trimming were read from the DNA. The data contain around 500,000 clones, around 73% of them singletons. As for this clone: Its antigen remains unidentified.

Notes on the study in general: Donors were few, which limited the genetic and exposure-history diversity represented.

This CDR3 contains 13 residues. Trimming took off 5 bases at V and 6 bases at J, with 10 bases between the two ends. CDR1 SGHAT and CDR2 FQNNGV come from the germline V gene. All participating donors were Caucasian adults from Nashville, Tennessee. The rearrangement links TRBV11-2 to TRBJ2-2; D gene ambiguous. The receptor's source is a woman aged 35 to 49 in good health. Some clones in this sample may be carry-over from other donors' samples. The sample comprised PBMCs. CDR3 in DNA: TGTGCCAGCAGCGAATCGAGATCCGGGGAGCTGTTTTTT. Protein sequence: CASSESRSGELFF.